These 18 T cell receptor beta chains were sequenced from one sample in a study of lung T cells in sarcoidosis with Löfgren's syndrome. Using its own MiXCR run on the reads, TCRdb lists one record per CDR3 protein. The sample holds 15,000 to 20,000 distinct CDR3 sequences, about 20% seen once. Sequencing was carried out using CD4+ T cells from PBMCs. Receptors originate from a human donor with sarcoidosis (Löfgren's syndrome or another form), or a control subject (not recorded which).

This clonotype was counted at least ten times. CDR3 nucleotides: TGTGCCAGCAGCTTAGGGGCCGGGTCACTTGAAGCTTTCTTT. The encoded protein is CASSLGAGSLEAFF. The chain has TRBV7-2 and TRBJ1-1; D gene unclear. V was clipped by 1 base and J by 7 bases, with 13 bases between them. CDR3 length: 14 residues. Looked up from germline, CDR1 is SGHTA and CDR2 is FQGNSA. The full variable domain, in which reference TRBV7-2 and TRBJ1-1 provide the parts outside the CDR3, is GAGVSQSPSNKVTEKGKDVELRCDPISGHTALYWYRQSLGQGLEFLIYFQGNSAPDKSGLPSDRFSAERTGGSVSTLTIQRTQQEDSAVYLCASSLGAGSLEAFFGQGTRLTVV.

This clonotype was seen at least ten times. The chain links TRBV6-2 or TRBV6-3 to TRBJ1-1; 10 positions match TRBD1. CDR3 size: 16 residues. Germline loops: CDR1 MNHEY, CDR2 SVGEGT. V lost 2 bases and J lost 9; bases outside the gene matches: 12. The CDR3 nucleotides read TGTGCCAGCAGTTACGAGACAGGGGGCGAGCAACCCAAAGCTTTCTTT. Amino acids: CASSYETGGEQPKAFF.

As regards this clonotype: A much bigger clone sits one base away, suggesting this may be a read error. The V and J genes are TRBV30 and TRBJ2-1, with 10 bases matching TRBD2. Germline V gene sequence: CDR1 GTSNPN, CDR2 SVGIG (reference sequence). The ends lost 6 bases at V and 11 bases at J; junction bases unmatched: 7. This CDR3 contains 12 residues. CDR3 in amino acids: CACTTSGVKQFF. CDR3 nucleotides: TGTGCCTGCACTACTAGCGGGGTGAAGCAGTTCTTC. Using reference TRBV30 and TRBJ2-1 for the parts outside the CDR3, the full variable domain is SQTIHQWPATLVQPVGSPLSLECTVEGTSNPNLYWYRQAAGRGLQLLFYSVGIGQISSEVPQNLSASRPQDRQFILSSKKLLLSDSGFYLCACTTSGVKQFFGPGTRLTVL.

In its sample, this clonotype ranks as medium-sized. The chain combines TRBV28 with TRBJ2-7; a possible D gene is TRBD2 (5 bases). In germline, CDR1 is MDHEN, CDR2 SYDVKM. This CDR3 is built from 9 residues. CDR3 nucleotides: TGTGCATCGGGATACGAGCAGTACTTC. Translated: CASGYEQYF. The whole variable domain, remainder taken from reference TRBV28 and TRBJ2-7, is DVKVTQSSRYLVKRTGEKVFLECVQDMDHENMFWYRQDPGLGLRLIYFSYDVKMKEKGDIPEGYSVSREKKERFSLILESASTNQTSMYLCASGYEQYFGPGTRLTVT.

Regarding this clonotype: This CDR3 fails to terminate in the conserved phenylalanine or tryptophan, so it likely reflects a read error. The gene calls are TRBV2 and TRBJ1-1; D is unresolved. The CDR3 sequence is 13 residues long. Trimming removed 6 bases from V and 0 bases from J, with 8 bases in between. Germline assignment: CDR1 SNHLY and CDR2 FYNNEI. This CDR3 is CASREQMNTEAFL. The CDR3 bases are TGTGCCAGCAGGGAGCAGATGAACACTGAAGCTTTCCTT.

This clonotype was seen ten or more times. V is TRBV2 and J is TRBJ2-3; TRBD1 might be the D (6 bases). The CDR3 sequence is 15 residues long. The germline gives CDR1 SNHLY, CDR2 FYNNEI. Trimming shortened V by 4 bases and J by 3 bases, and 14 bases separated the two germline ends. The CDR3: CASSVQGITTDTQYF. As DNA, the CDR3 is TGTGCCAGCAGTGTGCAGGGGATAACGACAGATACGCAGTATTTT.

This clonotype was seen repeatedly, ten times or more. The rearrangement uses TRBV2 and TRBJ2-1; 8 positions match TRBD2. V shed 6 bases and J 7 bases; nucleotides not matched to a gene: 8. CDR3 length equals 14 residues. CDR1 is SNHLY and CDR2 is FYNNEI in the germline V gene. The CDR3 reads CASSELAALNEQFF. CDR3 DNA: TGTGCCAGCAGCGAACTAGCGGCCCTTAATGAGCAGTTCTTC. The variable domain in full, with the rest retrieved from reference TRBV2 and TRBJ2-1, is EPEVTQTPSHQVTQMGQEVILRCVPISNHLYFYWYRQILGQKVEFLVSFYNNEISEKSEIFDDQFSVERPDGSNFTLKIRSTKLEDSAMYFCASSELAALNEQFFGPGTRLTVL.

At least ten counts were recorded for this clonotype. V usage is TRBV7-9 and J usage is TRBJ2-7; TRBD2 matches at 12 bases. The CDR3 spans 19 residues. Germline lookup yields CDR1 SEHNR and CDR2 FQNEAQ (reference sequence). Trimming cost V 0 bases and J 6 bases; bases outside gene matches: 15. The CDR3 region has the DNA TGTGCCAGCAGCTTAGCGTCAGGAACTAGCGGGAGGACCCTGCGCGAGCAGTACTTC. It codes for CASSLASGTSGRTLREQYF. The whole variable domain, remainder taken from reference TRBV7-9 and TRBJ2-7, is DTGVSQNPRHKITKRGQNVTFRCDPISEHNRLYWYRQTLGQGPEFLTYFQNEAQLEKSRLLSDRFSAERPKGSFSTLEIQRTEQGDSAMYLCASSLASGTSGRTLREQYFGPGTRLTVT.

By proportion, this clonotype is medium-sized (0.01 to 0.1%). The rearrangement joins TRBV27 to TRBJ2-5, with 11 bases identical to TRBD2. This CDR3 is built from 18 residues. Trimming removed 4 bases from V and 4 bases from J; junction bases left unmatched: 14. Per germline, CDR1 MNHEY and CDR2 SMNVEV (reference sequence). The chain's CDR3 is CASSSRLAGNGLGETQYF. The CDR3 nucleotides read TGTGCCAGCAGTTCCAGACTAGCGGGAAATGGTCTCGGAGAGACCCAGTACTTC.

The sample holds many counts of this clonotype. The V call is TRBV20-1, the J call TRBJ2-1; 11 nucleotides agree with TRBD2. The trim removed 4 bases at V and 7 bases at J, leaving 6 bases unmatched. The CDR3 is made up of 14 amino acids. Germline-derived CDR1 and CDR2 are DFQATT and SNEGSKA (reference sequence). CDR3 in DNA: TGCAGTGCTACTAAAACTAGCGGGGGAAATGAGCAGTTCTTC. It codes for CSATKTSGGNEQFF.

This clonotype was seen many times. The chain employs TRBV7-9 and TRBJ2-2, with D tentatively TRBD1 or TRBD2 (6 bases each). This CDR3 has 16 residues. The ends were cut back, 3 bases at V and 4 bases at J, with 15 bases in the middle. Germline V gene lookup returns CDR1 SEHNR and CDR2 FQNEAQ (reference sequence). The CDR3 protein is CASSFSGALSTGELFF. The CDR3 DNA reads as TGTGCCAGCAGCTTTTCGGGGGCGCTGAGCACCGGGGAGCTGTTTTTT.

There are many counts of this clonotype. DNA for the CDR3: TGCGCCAGCACGCAAGAGGCAGATACGCAGTATTTT. Translating gives CASTQEADTQYF. The chain joins TRBV5-1 to TRBJ2-3; D is unclear. The CDR3 loop spans 12 amino acids. V shed 6 bases and J shed 4 bases, with 9 bases lying between them. Germline CDR1 is SGHRS and CDR2 is YFSETQ.

A remark on this clonotype: A much bigger clone sits one base away, suggesting this may be a read error. Here the CDR3 omits its conserved ending phenylalanine or tryptophan, so a read error is the likely source. This rearrangement joins TRBV7-9 to TRBJ1-6, with D unclear. Per the germline V gene, CDR1 is SEHNR and CDR2 is FQNEAQ (reference sequence). Trimming took 1 base from V and 7 from J, leaving 8 bases between them. The CDR3 has 14 residues. The CDR3 DNA is TGTGCCAGCAGCTTAGAGGCCCAGAATTCACCCCTCCACTGT. Residues: CASSLEAQNSPLHC.

By sample fraction, this clonotype is medium-sized. V usage is TRBV6-1 and J usage is TRBJ1-5, with D uncertain. The CDR3 sequence is 13 residues long. The V end was cut by 0 bases, the J end by 9 bases, with 9 bases between. The germline V gene has CDR1 MNHNS and CDR2 SASEGT. CDR3 sequence (DNA): TGTGCCAGCAGTGAAGCGGACGATCGGCCCCAGCATTTT. It encodes CASSEADDRPQHF.

The chain carries TRBV6-1 and TRBJ1-1, with D perhaps matching TRBD1 (6 bases). Trimming removed 5 bases from V and 8 bases from J, with 24 bases in between. Germline V lookup: CDR1 MNHNS, CDR2 SASEGT. This CDR3 contains 16 residues. CDR3 in amino acids: CASSKVRDIRSTEAFF. CDR3 nucleotides: TGTGCCAGCAGTAAAGTCCGGGACATCCGGAGCACCGAAGCTTTCTTT.

Note on this clonotype: It may be a read error: a sequence one base away is much more abundant. V usage is TRBV2 and J usage is TRBJ2-3; 10 nucleotides line up with TRBD2. CDR3 size: 16 residues. Germline values: CDR1 SNHLY, CDR2 FYNNEI. The CDR3, as DNA: TGTGCCAGCAGCGCGACTAGCGGGTTTAGCACAGATATGCAGTATTTT. Translating gives CASSATSGFSTDMQYF.

This clonotype counts as medium-sized. The J gene is TRBJ2-7, the V gene TRBV6-1; 10 bases are a match to TRBD1. Looked up from germline, CDR1 is MNHNS and CDR2 is SASEGT. V lost 7 bases to trimming and J lost 3 bases; unmatched junction nucleotides: 9. The CDR3 loop spans 15 amino acids. CDR3 region: CASIRPGQGFYEQYF. As DNA, the CDR3 is TGTGCCAGCATCCGACCGGGACAGGGGTTCTACGAGCAGTACTTC.

As to this clonotype: This may be a read error, as it is one base from a much larger clone. This chain uses TRBV2 with TRBJ2-5, with 7 bases identical to TRBD1. The trim removed 4 bases at V and 2 bases at J, leaving 7 bases unmatched. CDR1 and CDR2 (germline): SNHLY, FYNNEI. This CDR3 has 15 residues. The CDR3: CASSGSGTAQETQYF. CDR3 in DNA: TGTGCCAGCAGTGGGTCCGGGACAGCTCAAGAGACCCAGTACTTC.